This T cell receptor (beta chain) was recorded in a study of blood T cell repertoires in COVID-19. For the study at large: Both acute and convalescent COVID-19 samples were obtained from the United States, Italy and Spain.

Source study methods: Amplification with reference gene primers provided the estimates of nucleated cell counts. Repertoires were generated with immunoSEQ multiplex PCR, while TCRdb's copy carries only in-frame clones and drops some. D and trimming were read from the DNA, whereas the V and J calls and clone size are those reported in that table. The sample includes roughly 210,000 clones, around 86% of them seen just once. CDR1 and CDR2 (germline): MNHEY, SVGAGI. CDR3 length equals 14 residues. Trimming at V came to 6 bases and at J to 1 base, leaving 2 bases not matched to a gene. Sequencing was done on a sample of PBMCs or T cells enriched from blood (not recorded which). The clonotype was recovered from a man between 25 and 39 years old in a cohort exposed to, infected with or recovered from COVID-19 (not recorded which). This sequence joins TRBV6-5 and TRBJ2-2; TRBD1 agrees at 7 bases. This CDR3 is CASSRDRNTGELFF. The CDR3 DNA reads as TGTGCCAGCAGCCGGGACAGGAACACCGGGGAGCTGTTTTTT.